This T cell receptor (beta chain) originates from a study of T cells in Graves' hyperthyroidism and ophthalmopathy. Study-wide points: Most expanded thyroid clonotypes above 0.001 recurred in blood.

It was RNA transcripts that yielded the amplified TCR beta CDR3 regions. HTBI primers were used for first-round RT-PCR of the TCR CDR3. A single record per CDR3 protein comes from TCRdb applying MiXCR to the multiplex PCR reads. The repertoire includes 340,000 or so distinct CDR3 sequences, about 15% of them detected once, and approximately 31% sits in the top ten. This clonotype was recorded many times. Antigen unknown. Thyroid ultrasound and orbital computed tomography, with clinical symptoms and serum thyroxine and TRAb, informed diagnoses. The PBMCs had their origin in roughly 9.8 ml of fresh peripheral blood. The TCR sequence derives from a man between 25 and 39 years old with Graves' hyperthyroidism. The source material was blood.

The CDR3 reads CASSPITGTDTQYF. The CDR3 nucleotides are TGTGCCAGCAGCCCTATCACAGGGACGGATACGCAGTATTTT. The J gene is TRBJ2-3, the V gene TRBV11-1; weak D call: TRBD1 (6 bases). Germline CDR1 is SGHAT and CDR2 is FQDESV (reference sequence). With 5 bases removed from V and 6 bases from J, the gap between germline ends came to 15 bases. The CDR3 is 14 amino acids.